A single sample is the source of the 10 T cell receptor beta chains below, sequenced in a study of graft-versus-host responses after intestinal transplantation. The antigens of these receptors remain unknown. Sequenced by immunoSEQ multiplex PCR; TCRdb stores in-frame clones only, minus some. The sample has tens of thousands of clones, around 91% seen once. The sample here was unstimulated CD8+ T cells sorted from spleen or lymph node cells, taken before transplant. Receptor source: a human donor who was the organ donor for an intestinal transplant.

V and J are TRBV7-8 and TRBJ2-7, with a weak D call TRBD2 (5 bases). This CDR3 spans 15 amino acids. The V end lost 1 base, the J end lost 2 bases, and 12 bases lay between the germline ends. Germline V gives CDR1 SGHVS, CDR2 FQNEAQ. This CDR3 reads CASSLGRGPPYEQYV. The CDR3 region has the DNA TGTGCCAGCAGCTTAGGCCGGGGTCCCCCCTACGAGCAGTACGTC.

The V gene is TRBV10-3, the J gene TRBJ1-1; TRBD1 aligns across 7 bases. The CDR3 length is 15 residues. The V segment lost 4 bases and the J segment 3 bases; nucleotides outside the gene matches: 8. The V gene's germline CDR1 is ENHRY and CDR2 SYGVKD. The CDR3 nucleotides are TGTGCCATCAGTGGGGGACAGCCATGGTACACTGAAGCTTTCTTT. It is translated as CAISGGQPWYTEAFF.

The V call is TRBV27, the J call TRBJ1-1; 7 bases fit TRBD1. The germline CDR1 and CDR2 sequences are MNHEY and SMNVEV (reference sequence). Unmatched junction bases numbered 6, after V lost 4 bases and J lost 4 bases. The CDR3 is 14 residues long. The CDR3 spells CASSSTGDPTEAFF. The CDR3, as DNA: TGTGCCAGCAGTTCAACAGGGGACCCCACTGAAGCTTTCTTT.

Regarding this clone: Because the CDR3's place on the DNA is in doubt, the DNA is left out and the CDR3 is given as listed by TCRdb. This chain links TRBV28 with TRBJ2-7; the table's D gene call, TRBD2, was not cross checked with the DNA. Germline lookup yields CDR1 MDHEN and CDR2 SYDVKM. A total of 13 residues make up the CDR3, ends included. The CDR3 here is CASSSSGVNEQYV.

This clone was seen only a few times. The junction departs from the called germline gene at one end, perhaps through a read error. This chain links TRBV5-1 with TRBJ2-1; 12 positions agree with TRBD2. Germline lookup yields CDR1 SGHRS and CDR2 YFSETQ. The CDR3 contains 18 residues. The CDR3 loop is CASNLLAGGFRSYNEQFF. In nucleotides, the CDR3 is TGCGCCAGCAACTTGCTAGCGGGGGGGTTCAGGTCCTACAATGAGCAGTTCTTC. Full variable domain (outside the CDR3, taken from reference TRBV5-1 and TRBJ2-1): KAGVTQTPRYLIKTRGQQVTLSCSPISGHRSVSWYQQTPGQGLQFLFEYFSETQRNKGNFPGRFSGRQFSNSRSEMNVSTLELGDSALYLCASNLLAGGFRSYNEQFFGPGTRLTVL.

The J gene is TRBJ1-2, the V gene TRBV29-1; TRBD1 aligns across 7 bases. V lost 4 bases to trimming and J lost 3 bases; unmatched junction nucleotides: 5. CDR3 length: 13 residues. Looked up from germline, CDR1 is SQVTM and CDR2 is ANQGSEA. The CDR3 DNA reads TGCAGCGTTGGACAGGGTGGGCACTATGGCTACACCTTC. Translated: CSVGQGGHYGYTF.

The CDR3 spells CASSKPRRGSETQYF. Here the CDR3 DNA reads TGTGCCAGCAGCAAACCACGCAGGGGGAGCGAGACCCAGTACTTC. The rearrangement links TRBV11-1 to TRBJ2-5; TRBD1 matches at 7 bases. V was pared by 5 bases and J by 5 bases, with 11 bases of the junction left unmatched. Germline CDR1 reads SGHAT; CDR2 reads FQDESV (reference sequence). The CDR3 consists of 15 residues.

The chain recombines TRBV27 with TRBJ2-1; D may be TRBD2 (7 bases). Germline V gene data show CDR1 as MNHEY and CDR2 as SMNVEV (reference sequence). This CDR3 spans 14 amino acids. Trimming shortened V by 3 bases and J by 7 bases, and 13 bases separated the two germline ends. The CDR3 is CASSLWGGRNEQFF. DNA for the CDR3: TGTGCCAGCAGTTTGTGGGGGGGCAGGAATGAGCAGTTCTTC.

V and J are TRBV6-5 and TRBJ1-4; 7 bases are shared with TRBD1. The germline V gene encodes CDR1 MNHEY and CDR2 SVGAGI. The V segment lost 2 bases and the J segment 3 bases; nucleotides outside the gene matches: 3. This CDR3 is 15 amino acids long. The CDR3 nucleotides read TGTGCCAGCAGTTACGAGGGGGCGTCTAATGAAAAACTGTTTTTT. This codes for CASSYEGASNEKLFF.

The chain uses TRBV6-6 and TRBJ1-2, with D uncertain. Germline V gives CDR1 MNHNY, CDR2 SVGAGI (reference sequence). This CDR3 comprises 11 residues. V lost 7 bases to trimming and J lost 8 bases, with 11 bases between them. The CDR3 nucleotides read TGTGCCAGCATCCGCAGTACGGGCTACACCTTC. This translates into CASIRSTGYTF.